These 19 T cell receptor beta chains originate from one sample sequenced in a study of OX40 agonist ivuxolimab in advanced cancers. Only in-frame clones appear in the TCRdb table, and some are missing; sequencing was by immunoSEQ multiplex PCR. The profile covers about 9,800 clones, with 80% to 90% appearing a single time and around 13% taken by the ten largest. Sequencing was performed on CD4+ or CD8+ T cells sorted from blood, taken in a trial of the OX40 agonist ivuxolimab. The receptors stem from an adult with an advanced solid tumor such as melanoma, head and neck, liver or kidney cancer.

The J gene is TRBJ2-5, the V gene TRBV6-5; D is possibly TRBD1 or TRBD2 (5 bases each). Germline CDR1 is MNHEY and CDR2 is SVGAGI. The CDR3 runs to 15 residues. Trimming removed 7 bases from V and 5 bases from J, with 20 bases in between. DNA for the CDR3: TGTGCCAGCAACAGACTCCGGGACCCGCGGGAGACCCAGTACTTC. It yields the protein CASNRLRDPRETQYF.

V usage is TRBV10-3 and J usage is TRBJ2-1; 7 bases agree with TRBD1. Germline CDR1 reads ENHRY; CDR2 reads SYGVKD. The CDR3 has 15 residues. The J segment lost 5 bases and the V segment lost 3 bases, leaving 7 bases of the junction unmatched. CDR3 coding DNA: TGTGCCATCAGTGACCCGCAGGGACAGCACAATGAGCAGTTCTTC. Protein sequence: CAISDPQGQHNEQFF.

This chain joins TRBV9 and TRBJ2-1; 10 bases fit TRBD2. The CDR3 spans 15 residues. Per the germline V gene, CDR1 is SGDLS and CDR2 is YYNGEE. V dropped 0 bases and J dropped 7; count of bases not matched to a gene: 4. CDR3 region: CASSVAQREGNEQFF. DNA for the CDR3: TGTGCCAGCAGCGTAGCCCAGCGGGAGGGGAATGAGCAGTTCTTC.

The DNA of the CDR3 is TGTGCCAGCAGTCGGGACAGGGGTGGAAATGAGCAGTTCTTC. Translating gives CASSRDRGGNEQFF. The genes are TRBV2 and TRBJ2-1, with 10 bases identical to TRBD1. V lost 5 bases to trimming and J lost 7 bases; unmatched junction nucleotides: 5. The CDR3 consists of 14 residues. Germline CDR1 is SNHLY and CDR2 is FYNNEI.

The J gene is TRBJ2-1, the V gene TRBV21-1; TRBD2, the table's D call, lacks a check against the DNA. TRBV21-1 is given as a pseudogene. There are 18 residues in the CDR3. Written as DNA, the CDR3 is TGTGCCAGCATTGCACTAGCGGGAGGTCCCACCTCCTACAATGAGCAGTTCTTC. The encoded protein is CASIALAGGPTSYNEQFF.

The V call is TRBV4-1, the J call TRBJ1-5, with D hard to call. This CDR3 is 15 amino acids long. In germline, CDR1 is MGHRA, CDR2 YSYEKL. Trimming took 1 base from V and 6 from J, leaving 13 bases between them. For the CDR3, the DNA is TGCGCCAGCAGCCAAGGTGGAACAGAGAGTCAGCCCCAGCATTTT. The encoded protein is CASSQGGTESQPQHF.

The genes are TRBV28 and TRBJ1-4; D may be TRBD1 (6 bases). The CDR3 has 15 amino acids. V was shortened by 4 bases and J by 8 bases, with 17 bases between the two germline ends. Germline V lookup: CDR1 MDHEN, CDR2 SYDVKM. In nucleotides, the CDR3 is TGTGCCAGCAGTTGGGGGAGGGGGAGGAGGGAAAAACTGTTTTTT. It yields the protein CASSWGRGRREKLFF.

The CDR3: CASSPGLGYTEAFF. Here the CDR3 DNA reads TGTGCCAGCAGCCCGGGACTGGGGTACACTGAAGCTTTCTTT. The chain carries TRBV5-6 and TRBJ1-1; the D gene is possibly TRBD1 (5 bases). CDR1 SGHDT and CDR2 YYEEEE come from the germline V gene. The CDR3 runs to 14 residues. With 4 bases removed from V and 3 bases from J, the gap between germline ends came to 13 bases.

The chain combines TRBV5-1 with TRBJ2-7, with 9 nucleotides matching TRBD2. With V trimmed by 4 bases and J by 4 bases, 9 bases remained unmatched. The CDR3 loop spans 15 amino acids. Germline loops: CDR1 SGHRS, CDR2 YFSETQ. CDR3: CASSTLAGPVYEQYF. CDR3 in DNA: TGCGCCAGCAGCACCCTAGCGGGACCAGTTTACGAGCAGTACTTC.

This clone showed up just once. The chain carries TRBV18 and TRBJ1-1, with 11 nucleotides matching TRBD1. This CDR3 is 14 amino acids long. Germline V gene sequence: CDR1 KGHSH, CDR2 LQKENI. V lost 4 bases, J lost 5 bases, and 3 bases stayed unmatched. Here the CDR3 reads CASSRDRGETEAFF. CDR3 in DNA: TGTGCCAGCTCACGGGACAGGGGGGAAACTGAAGCTTTCTTT.

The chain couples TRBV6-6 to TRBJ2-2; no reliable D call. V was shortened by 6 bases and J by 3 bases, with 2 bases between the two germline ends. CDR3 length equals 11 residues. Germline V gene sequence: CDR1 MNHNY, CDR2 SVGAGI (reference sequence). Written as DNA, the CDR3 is TGTGCCAGCAGGGACACCGGGGAGCTGTTTTTT. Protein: CASRDTGELFF.

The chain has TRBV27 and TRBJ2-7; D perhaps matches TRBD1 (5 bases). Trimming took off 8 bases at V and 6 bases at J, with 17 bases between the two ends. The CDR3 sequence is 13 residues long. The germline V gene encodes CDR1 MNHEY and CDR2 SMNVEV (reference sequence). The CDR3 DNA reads TGTGCCAGCCGGTCCAGGGTTAGGGGCGAGCAGTACTTC. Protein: CASRSRVRGEQYF.

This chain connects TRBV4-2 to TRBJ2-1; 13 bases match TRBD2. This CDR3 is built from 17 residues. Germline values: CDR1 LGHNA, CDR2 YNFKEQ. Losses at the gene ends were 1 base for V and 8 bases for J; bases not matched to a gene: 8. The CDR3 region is CASSQGRLAGGLYEQFF. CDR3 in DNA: TGTGCCAGCAGCCAAGGAAGACTAGCGGGAGGTCTATATGAGCAGTTCTTC.

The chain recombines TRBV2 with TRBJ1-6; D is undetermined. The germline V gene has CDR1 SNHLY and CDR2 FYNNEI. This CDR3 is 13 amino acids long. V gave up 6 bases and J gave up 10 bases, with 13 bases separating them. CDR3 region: CASRGPAGSPLHF. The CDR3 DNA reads TGTGCCAGCAGGGGTCCTGCGGGATCACCCCTCCACTTT.

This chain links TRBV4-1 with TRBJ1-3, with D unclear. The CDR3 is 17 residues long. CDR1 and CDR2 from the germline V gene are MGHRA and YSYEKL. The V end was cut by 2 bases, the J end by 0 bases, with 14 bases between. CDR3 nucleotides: TGCGCCAGCAGCCAACCCCTCCCGGGCCTCTCTGGAAACACCATATATTTT. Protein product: CASSQPLPGLSGNTIYF.

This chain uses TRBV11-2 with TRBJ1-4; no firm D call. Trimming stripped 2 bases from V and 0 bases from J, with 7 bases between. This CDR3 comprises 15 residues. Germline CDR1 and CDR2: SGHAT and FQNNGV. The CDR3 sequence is CASSLQGTTNEKLFF. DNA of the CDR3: TGTGCCAGCAGCTTACAAGGAACAACTAATGAAAAACTGTTTTTT. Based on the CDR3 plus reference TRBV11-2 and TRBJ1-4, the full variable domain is EAGVAQSPRYKIIEKRQSVAFWCNPISGHATLYWYQQILGQGPKLLIQFQNNGVVDDSQLPKDRFSAERLKGVDSTLKIQPAKLEDSAVYLCASSLQGTTNEKLFFGSGTQLSVL.

For the CDR3, the DNA is TGTGCCAGCAGCCTTGACAGGGGTAGGGGGTACGAGCAGTACTTC. Protein sequence: CASSLDRGRGYEQYF. V usage is TRBV5-4 and J usage is TRBJ2-7; 8 nucleotides agree with TRBD1. The ends lost 4 bases at V and 4 bases at J; junction bases unmatched: 10. Germline CDR1 is SGHNT and CDR2 is YYREEE (reference sequence). The CDR3 is 15 residues long.

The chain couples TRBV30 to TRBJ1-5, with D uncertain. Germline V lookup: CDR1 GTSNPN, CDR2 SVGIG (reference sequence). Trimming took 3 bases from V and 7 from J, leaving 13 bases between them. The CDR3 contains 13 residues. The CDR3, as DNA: TGTGCCTGGAGGGGAGGGTTCGGGCAGCCCCAGCATTTT. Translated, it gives CAWRGGFGQPQHF.

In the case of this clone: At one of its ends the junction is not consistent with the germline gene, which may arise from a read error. The CDR3 loop is CASSLETSTDF. In nucleotides, the CDR3 is TGTGCCAGCAGCTTGGAGACTAGTACGGATTTT. This chain links TRBV5-6 with TRBJ2-3; possibly TRBD2 for D (6 bases). Germline values: CDR1 SGHDT, CDR2 YYEEEE. CDR3 length: 11 amino acids.